The next 11 T cell receptor beta chains were all read from a single sample in a study of blood T cells in healthy people across ages. Next came a second PCR, run for about 6 to 11 cycles, which used a sample-barcoded 5' primer along with a J-beta primer mix. One entry per CDR3 protein, called by TCRdb with MiXCR from the 5' RACE reads. The sample lists fewer than 1.5 million distinct CDR3 sequences, about 43% occurring once. The sequencing sample was made of blood. Receptors were obtained from a young woman in good health.

This clonotype was detected a few times. This chain uses TRBV7-2 with TRBJ2-3, with TRBD2 identical over 8 bases. CDR1 and CDR2 (germline): SGHTA, FQGNSA. The J segment lost 0 bases and the V segment lost 5 bases, leaving 10 bases of the junction unmatched. The CDR3 loop spans 17 amino acids. The chain's CDR3 is CASSLDGGETSTDTQYF. In nucleotides, the CDR3 is TGTGCCAGCAGCCTCGACGGGGGGGAGACTAGCACAGATACGCAGTATTTT. The whole variable domain, remainder taken from reference TRBV7-2 and TRBJ2-3, is GAGVSQSPSNKVTEKGKDVELRCDPISGHTALYWYRQSLGQGLEFLIYFQGNSAPDKSGLPSDRFSAERTGGSVSTLTIQRTQQEDSAVYLCASSLDGGETSTDTQYFGPGTRLTVL.

The chain recombines TRBV6-2 or TRBV6-3 with TRBJ1-1, with a weak D call TRBD1 (5 bases). The CDR3 runs to 16 residues. The germline CDR1 and CDR2 sequences are MNHEY and SVGEGT. V was trimmed by 5 bases and J by 5 bases, leaving 21 bases between them. CDR3: CASSAPGEWFGTEAFF. As DNA, the CDR3 is TGTGCCAGCAGTGCCCCGGGGGAGTGGTTTGGTACTGAAGCTTTCTTT.

This rearrangement joins TRBV6-6 to TRBJ2-3; D not resolved. Germline-derived CDR1 and CDR2 are MNHNY and SVGAGI (reference sequence). The V end was cut by 4 bases, the J end by 6 bases, with 14 bases between. The CDR3 loop spans 14 amino acids. As DNA, the CDR3 is TGTGCCAGCAGTTGTTCGACCGGGCCCGATACGCAGTATTTT. Amino acid sequence: CASSCSTGPDTQYF.

The gene calls are TRBV7-2 and TRBJ1-5; D is unclear. Germline V gene lookup returns CDR1 SGHTA and CDR2 FQGNSA. V lost 4 bases and J lost 7, with 20 bases in between. The CDR3 runs 16 residues. For the CDR3, the DNA is TGTGCCAGCAGCTCAGAGGTATCGGGTCTGGGGCAGCCCCAGCATTTT. Translating it yields CASSSEVSGLGQPQHF.

This clonotype was picked up a small number of times. The chain is built from TRBV12-3 or TRBV12-4 and TRBJ1-2, with 8 bases lining up with TRBD1. V was clipped by 5 bases and J by 7 bases; unmatched bases: 6. CDR3 length: 13 residues. The chain's CDR3 is CASSLLTGAGYTF. CDR3 sequence (DNA): TGTGCCAGCAGTCTCTTGACAGGGGCTGGCTACACCTTC.

The chain combines TRBV6-5 with TRBJ2-2; 7 nucleotides align to TRBD2. The length of the CDR3 is 16 residues. Germline values: CDR1 MNHEY, CDR2 SVGAGI. The trim removed 0 bases at V and 2 bases at J, leaving 3 bases unmatched. This CDR3 is CASSYSLAVNTGELFF. CDR3 bases: TGTGCCAGCAGTTACTCGCTAGCGGTTAACACCGGGGAGCTGTTTTTT.

The J gene is TRBJ1-6, the V gene TRBV9, with D unclear. V was clipped by 4 bases and J by 7 bases, with 18 bases between them. Germline V gene lookup returns CDR1 SGDLS and CDR2 YYNGEE. This CDR3 has 16 amino acids. The CDR3 DNA sequence: TGTGCCAGCAGCCCCCACAGTGGCGTAGGGAATTCACCCCTCCACTTT. Its translation is CASSPHSGVGNSPLHF.

The rearrangement links TRBV11-1 to TRBJ2-1; TRBD2 matches 11 bases. The J call is uncertain, as TRBJ2-7 better fits the DNA end. The CDR3 is 19 residues long. CDR1 and CDR2 from the germline V gene are SGHAT and FQDESV (reference sequence). CDR3 amino acids: CASSDLAGGRTSSYNEQYF. CDR3 sequence (DNA): TGTGCCAGCAGCGATCTAGCGGGGGGCCGGACTAGCTCCTACAATGAGCAGTACTTC.

The V gene is TRBV7-2, the J gene TRBJ2-1; 10 bases fit TRBD2. The CDR3 loop spans 17 amino acids. V was pared by 7 bases and J by 7 bases, with 16 bases of the junction left unmatched. CDR1 is SGHTA and CDR2 is FQGNSA in the germline V gene. The CDR3 region has the DNA TGTGCCAGCACTCTTCTAGCGGGAGTGAGTTTCGGTAATGAGCAGTTCTTC. Its translation is CASTLLAGVSFGNEQFF.

This clonotype appeared many times. The V call is TRBV29-1, the J call TRBJ2-5; unclear D gene. Per germline, CDR1 SQVTM and CDR2 ANQGSEA. The CDR3 contains 11 residues. Trimming took 3 bases from V and 7 from J, leaving 9 bases between them. CDR3 sequence: CSVERSSTQYF. The DNA for the CDR3 is TGCAGCGTTGAGCGCAGTTCGACCCAGTACTTC. The whole variable domain, filled in from reference TRBV29-1 and TRBJ2-5, reads SAVISQKPSRDICQRGTSLTIQCQVDSQVTMMFWYRQQPGQSLTLIATANQGSEATYESGFVIDKFPISRPNLTFSTLTVSNMSPEDSSIYLCSVERSSTQYFGPGTRLLVL.

The chain carries TRBV29-1 and TRBJ2-7; 9 bases line up with TRBD1. V gave up 5 bases and J gave up 5 bases; unmatched junction bases: 13. CDR1 and CDR2 (germline): SQVTM, ANQGSEA. There are 15 residues in the CDR3. CDR3 amino acids: CSVLPSGTGNHEQYF. CDR3 DNA sequence: TGCAGCGTTCTTCCTTCCGGGACAGGGAACCACGAGCAGTACTTC.